Listed below are T cell receptor beta chains from one sample, sequenced in a study of shared T cell receptors in the human thymus. Profiled with immunoSEQ multiplex PCR; TCRdb holds only in-frame clones, not every one. The sample comprises about 730,000 clones, 70% to 90% of which are singletons, and 0.0095% to 0.011% rests with the top ten. The same data also went into a second study, on human thymus T cells.

The sample was thymocytes. Source of these receptors: a girl under two years old with a congenital heart defect. Both conserved end residues are part of each CDR3. Fields, in order: V gene, clone size, J gene, D gene, CDR3 protein, CDR3 DNA. The D gene is left open where the match is weak. Expanded clones are given a class, and other clones once, few, many or no size at all.

TRBV6-6	NA	TRBJ2-5	NA	CASRPGEIQETQYF	TGTGCCAGCAGGCCGGGGGAGATCCAAGAGACCCAGTACTTC
TRBV4-2	NA	TRBJ2-2	TRBD2	CASSQEGLAGRHTGELFF	TGTGCCAGCAGCCAAGAAGGACTAGCGGGCAGGCACACCGGGGAGCTGTTTTTT
TRBV20-1	NA	TRBJ1-1	NA	CSARGATEAFF	TGCAGTGCTAGGGGGGCTACTGAAGCTTTCTTT
TRBV18	NA	TRBJ1-6	NA	CASSPGRVESPLHF	TGTGCCAGCTCACCGGGGAGGGTTGAATCACCCCTCCACTTT
TRBV4-3	NA	TRBJ1-6	NA	CASSQTRARLGSPLHF	TGCGCCAGCAGCCAAACTAGGGCCCGGTTAGGGTCACCCCTCCACTTT
TRBV4-1	once	TRBJ2-2	NA	CASSPVVAGLNTGELFF	TGCGCCAGCAGCCCGGTTGTGGCGGGGTTGAACACCGGGGAGCTGTTTTTT
TRBV2	NA	TRBJ1-5	TRBD1	CASSAGGGNQPQHF	TGTGCCAGCAGTGCAGGGGGCGGGAATCAGCCCCAGCATTTT
TRBV20-1	NA	TRBJ1-1	NA	CSVLFPEAFF	TGCAGTGTACTTTTCCCTGAAGCTTTCTTT
TRBV7-8	once	TRBJ1-2	TRBD1	CASSSRTGYGGYTF	TGTGCCAGCAGCTCTAGGACAGGTTATGGTGGCTACACCTTC
TRBV20-1	NA	TRBJ2-2	NA	CSGGSAGELFF	TGCAGCGGAGGGTCGGCCGGGGAGCTGTTTTTT
TRBV2	NA	TRBJ2-3	NA	CASGLAGLNAQYF	TGTGCCAGCGGGCTAGCCGGGCTGAATGCGCAGTATTTT
TRBV18	NA	TRBJ1-5	NA	CASSLIEHQPQHF	TGTGCCAGCTCACTGATAGAACATCAGCCCCAGCATTTT
TRBV6-5	NA	TRBJ1-2	NA	CASSYSQAFNYGYTF	TGTGCCAGCAGTTACAGTCAGGCCTTTAACTATGGCTACACCTTC
TRBV9	NA	TRBJ2-3	TRBD2	CASSPLGGGATDTQYF	TGTGCCAGCAGCCCTCTGGGCGGGGGGGCCACAGATACGCAGTATTTT
TRBV28	NA	TRBJ1-5	NA	CASSTGQSNQPQHF	TGTGCCAGCAGTACTGGACAGAGCAATCAGCCCCAGCATTTT
TRBV28	once	TRBJ1-3	NA	CASSSTVTKAGNTIYF	TGTGCCAGCAGCTCGACAGTCACCAAAGCTGGAAACACCATATATTTT
TRBV28	once	TRBJ1-1	TRBD1	CASSPGGQGGGTEAFF	TGTGCCAGCAGTCCCGGGGGACAGGGTGGGGGCACTGAAGCTTTCTTT
TRBV2	NA	TRBJ2-3	NA	CASSESGWGGQVTQYF	TGTGCCAGCAGTGAATCCGGGTGGGGGGGCCAGGTTACGCAGTATTTT
TRBV7-9	few	TRBJ2-1	NA	CASSPVQGNEQFF	TGTGCCAGCAGCCCGGTCCAGGGTAATGAGCAGTTCTTC
TRBV29-1	NA	TRBJ2-3	NA	CSVHRTGTDTQYF	TGCAGCGTTCATCGAACTGGCACAGATACGCAGTATTTT
TRBV4-3	NA	TRBJ2-7	NA	CASSPLVQGRDPSSYEQYF	TGCGCCAGCAGCCCCCTGGTTCAGGGCAGAGATCCAAGCTCCTACGAGCAGTACTTC
TRBV7-2	NA	TRBJ1-1	TRBD1	CASSFRGPGQEGTEAFF	TGTGCCAGCAGCTTCAGAGGACCCGGACAGGAGGGGACTGAAGCTTTCTTT
TRBV10-1	NA	TRBJ2-2	TRBD1	CASSRTGDTGELFF	TGCGCCAGCAGTCGAACAGGGGACACCGGGGAGCTGTTTTTT
TRBV4-1	NA	TRBJ2-7	NA	CASSQVVGHLYEQYF	TGCGCCAGCAGCCAAGTGGTGGGACACTTATACGAGCAGTACTTC
TRBV6-1	once	TRBJ1-1	NA	CATFKGRGLNTEAFF	TGTGCCACATTTAAGGGCAGGGGCCTGAACACTGAAGCTTTCTTT
TRBV27	NA	TRBJ1-5	NA	CASSLRGTNQPQHF	TGTGCCAGCAGTCTTAGGGGCACCAATCAGCCCCAGCATTTT
TRBV27	NA	TRBJ2-1	NA	CASSLDCGSYNEQFF	TGTGCCAGCAGTTTAGACTGCGGATCCTACAATGAGCAGTTCTTC
TRBV5-1	NA	TRBJ1-6	NA	CASSPTKTPTDSNSPLHF	TGCGCCAGCAGCCCGACGAAAACTCCCACAGATTCCAATTCACCCCTCCACTTT
TRBV2	NA	TRBJ2-2	TRBD1	CASSPGQGDEDGELFF	TGTGCCAGCAGTCCGGGACAGGGGGATGAGGACGGGGAGCTGTTTTTT
TRBV28	NA	TRBJ2-2	NA	CASSLIGYRARTGELFF	TGTGCCAGCAGTTTAATAGGCTACAGGGCAAGGACCGGGGAGCTGTTTTTT
TRBV5-1	NA	TRBJ1-1	NA	CASSLGQKNTEAFF	TGCGCCAGCAGCTTAGGACAGAAGAACACTGAAGCTTTCTTT
TRBV5-6	NA	TRBJ1-1	TRBD1	CASRPDRVEMNTEAFF	TGTGCCAGCAGGCCTGACAGGGTCGAGATGAACACTGAAGCTTTCTTT
TRBV5-8	NA	TRBJ1-2	TRBD1	CASRGRDRAPNYGYTF	TGTGCCAGCAGGGGCCGGGACAGGGCGCCTAACTATGGCTACACCTTC
TRBV5-1	NA	TRBJ2-1	TRBD2	CASRAGTRDPNGQFF	TGCGCCAGCCGTGCTGGGACTAGGGATCCCAATGGGCAGTTCTTC
TRBV28	NA	TRBJ1-3	NA	CASISRRPGNTIYF	TGTGCCAGCATTTCACGGAGACCTGGAAACACCATATATTTT
TRBV2	NA	TRBJ1-4	NA	CASSQRGITNEKLFF	TGTGCCAGCAGTCAAAGGGGGATAACTAATGAAAAACTGTTTTTT
TRBV4-3	NA	TRBJ1-2	NA	CASSPREKNYGYTF	TGCGCCAGCAGCCCTCGGGAGAAGAACTATGGCTACACCTTC
TRBV5-1	NA	TRBJ1-4	TRBD1	CASSAGQGEKLFF	TGCGCCAGCAGCGCGGGACAGGGTGAAAAACTGTTTTTT
TRBV11-2	once	TRBJ2-1	TRBD2	CASSFRLAGGMNEQFF	TGTGCCAGCAGCTTCAGACTAGCGGGGGGTATGAATGAGCAGTTCTTC
TRBV7-2	NA	TRBJ1-4	NA	CASSFQGQGTNEKLFF	TGTGCCAGCAGCTTCCAGGGGCAGGGGACTAATGAAAAACTGTTTTTT
TRBV9	NA	TRBJ2-7	NA	CASSGGGDRIAYEQYF	TGTGCCAGCAGCGGCGGGGGGGACAGGATAGCCTACGAGCAGTACTTC
TRBV15	NA	TRBJ2-3	TRBD2	CATSSPGTSGKSTDTQYF	TGTGCCACCAGCAGTCCCGGGACTAGCGGGAAAAGCACAGATACGCAGTATTTT
TRBV21-1	NA	TRBJ2-7	NA	CASPTHAGEQYF	TGTGCCAGCCCCACCCACGCAGGGGAGCAGTACTTC
TRBV5-6	NA	TRBJ1-2	NA	CASSLEALRYGYTF	TGTGCCAGCAGCTTGGAGGCCCTGCGGTATGGCTACACCTTC
TRBV7-9	NA	TRBJ1-5	NA	CASRRGNQPQHF	TGTGCCAGCAGACGGGGGAATCAGCCCCAGCATTTT
TRBV7-9	NA	TRBJ2-1	TRBD2	CASSLPGLAGNNEQFF	TGTGCCAGCAGCTTGCCGGGACTAGCGGGGAACAATGAGCAGTTCTTC
TRBV6-5	NA	TRBJ1-2	NA	CASGAHGSNYGYTF	TGTGCCAGCGGGGCCCACGGTTCTAACTATGGCTACACCTTC
TRBV29-1	NA	TRBJ2-7	TRBD1	CSVKPGQGFHEQYF	TGCAGCGTTAAACCGGGACAGGGATTTCACGAGCAGTACTTC
TRBV5-1	NA	TRBJ1-3	NA	CASSLDGLGGNRSGNTIYF	TGCGCCAGCAGCTTGGATGGCTTGGGAGGGAACCGCTCTGGAAACACCATATATTTT
TRBV14	few	TRBJ2-7	NA	CASSHHQGQGGYEQYF	TGTGCCAGCAGCCACCATCAGGGCCAAGGTGGCTACGAGCAGTACTTC
TRBV5-5	NA	TRBJ1-5	NA	CASSFISGANQPQHF	TGTGCCAGCAGCTTTATCTCAGGGGCAAATCAGCCCCAGCATTTT